The rows below give T cell receptor beta chains drawn from one sample of a study of somatic mutations in cytotoxic T cells in rheumatoid arthritis. The repertoire was sequenced with immunoSEQ multiplex PCR; TCRdb's copy has only in-frame clones and lacks some. This sample has around 9,000 clones, with 65% to 75% found just once. Specimen: CD8+ T cells sorted from blood. The source of these receptors is an adult with rheumatoid arthritis. CDR3s include the opening cysteine and the closing phenylalanine or tryptophan. The D gene is left open where the match is weak.

CDR3 protein | J gene | D gene | V gene
CASSEGQLRTDTQYF | TRBJ2-3 | - | TRBV7-6
CASSQDLAGGPDTQYF | TRBJ2-3 | TRBD2 | TRBV4-3
CASSPPGAPYEQYF | TRBJ2-7 | - | TRBV7-9
CASSLGGRASEQYF | TRBJ2-7 | TRBD2 | TRBV5-1
CASSYGQADSKEQYF | TRBJ2-7 | - | TRBV6-5
CASSVAVYRGTDTQYF | TRBJ2-3 | - | TRBV9
CASSLVGGSSYEQYF | TRBJ2-7 | TRBD2 | TRBV27
CASEGTGNTEAFF | TRBJ1-1 | TRBD1 | TRBV7-9
CASSLGREVPDTQYF | TRBJ2-3 | TRBD2 | TRBV7-2
CASSYSSSGGREQFF | TRBJ2-1 | TRBD2 | TRBV6-5
CASSRDRGNEKLFF | TRBJ1-4 | TRBD1 | TRBV4-1
CASSLRGGVYEQYF | TRBJ2-7 | TRBD1 | TRBV27
CASSDSASNSYNEQFF | TRBJ2-1 | - | TRBV6-4
CASGQASTDTQYF | TRBJ2-3 | TRBD1 | TRBV28
CATFLGGSPTGELFF | TRBJ2-2 | - | TRBV5-4
CASSFLGNLDTIYF | TRBJ1-3 | - | TRBV11-2
CASSALTSGGATYNEQFF | TRBJ2-1 | TRBD2 | TRBV9
CASSASGFPNEKLFF | TRBJ1-4 | - | TRBV9
CASSLGGTSGNTIYF | TRBJ1-3 | TRBD1 | TRBV9
CASSPDRVGEQYF | TRBJ2-7 | TRBD1 | TRBV7-6
CASSFLLDTYYNEQFF | TRBJ2-1 | - | TRBV6-5
CASSLVSGGITEAFF | TRBJ1-1 | - | TRBV5-5
CASTQGAGGYNEQFF | TRBJ2-1 | TRBD2 | TRBV6-1
CAIRGQASSGNTIYF | TRBJ1-3 | TRBD1 | TRBV10-3
CASRDRDRVNTEAFF | TRBJ1-1 | TRBD1 | TRBV6-1
CASSAAGAGNSPLHF | TRBJ1-6 | - | TRBV2
CASSELAGRGTDTQYF | TRBJ2-3 | TRBD2 | TRBV6-4
CASTPGTGAGQPQHF | TRBJ1-5 | TRBD1 | TRBV28
CASSLTAGTYNEQFF | TRBJ2-1 | TRBD2 | TRBV7-3
CASSPADSGSYEQYF | TRBJ2-7 | - | TRBV7-8
CASSQDAQGDEKLFF | TRBJ1-4 | TRBD1 | TRBV4-1
CASSLGRGNEQYF | TRBJ2-7 | - | TRBV7-3
CASSLSGGLSYEQYF | TRBJ2-7 | - | TRBV27